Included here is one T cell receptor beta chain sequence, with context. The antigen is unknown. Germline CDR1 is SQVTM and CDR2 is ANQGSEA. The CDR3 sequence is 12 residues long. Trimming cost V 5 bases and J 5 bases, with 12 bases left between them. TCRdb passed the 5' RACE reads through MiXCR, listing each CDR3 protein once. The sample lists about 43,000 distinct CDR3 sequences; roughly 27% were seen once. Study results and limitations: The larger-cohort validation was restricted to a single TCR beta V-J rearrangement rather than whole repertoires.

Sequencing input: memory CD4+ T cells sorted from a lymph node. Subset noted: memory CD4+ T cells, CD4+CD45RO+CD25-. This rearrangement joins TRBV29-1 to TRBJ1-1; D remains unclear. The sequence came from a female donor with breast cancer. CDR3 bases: TGCAGCGTTTATGACGTCGGGACTGAAGCTTTCTTT. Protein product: CSVYDVGTEAFF.